This T cell receptor (beta chain) was obtained from a study of blood T cells in healthy people across ages. For every donor, a draw yielded approximately 9.8 milliliters of peripheral blood. Per individual sample, total RNA of at least 6 micrograms was extracted. The study's findings and limits: Higher diversity and more naive CD4+ cells were features of long-lived donors, compared to aged donors.

The trim removed 4 bases at V and 5 bases at J, leaving 9 bases unmatched. The CDR3 is 15 amino acids. The V gene's germline CDR1 is SGHRS and CDR2 YFSETQ. Using a J-beta primer mix together with a sample-barcoded 5' primer, a second PCR was run for about 6 to 12 cycles. Unique molecular identifiers of 12 random nucleotides labeled each cDNA. TCRdb re-called the 5' RACE reads with MiXCR, one entry per CDR3 protein. The sample consists of approximately 730,000 distinct CDR3 sequences, approximately 55% of them appearing once. On this clonotype itself: Its antigen is as yet unknown.

The TCR sequence derives from a man at least 80 years old in good health. This chain joins TRBV5-1 and TRBJ2-7, with 10 nucleotides matching TRBD1. Sequencing was done on a sample of blood. DNA for the CDR3: TGCGCCAGCAGCCCGAGGACAGGGGGTGGGCACGAGCAGTACTTC. Translating it yields CASSPRTGGGHEQYF.